Listed below are T cell receptor beta chains from one sample, sequenced in a study of metastatic and nonmetastatic thyroid tumors. From the PCR reads, TCRdb re-called clones with MiXCR. The sample lists 4,000 to 6,500 clones, 20% to 25% occurring once. Sequenced input: adjacent normal tissue. Receptor source: a female donor with papillary thyroid cancer or a benign thyroid nodule (not recorded which). Some clones in this sample may be carry-over from other donors' samples. Each CDR3 is given with its conserved first and last residue. The D gene is left open where the match is weak. Some rows have no size entry. The others give once, few or many, or a class for an expanded clone.

d_gene	abundance	v_gene	j_gene	CDR3nt	CDR3aa
.	.	TRBV7-2	TRBJ2-1	TGTGCCAGCAGCCCCAAAGGGGCGGGGACCTACAATGAGCAGTTCTTC	CASSPKGAGTYNEQFF
TRBD1	.	TRBV24-1	TRBJ2-6	TGTGCCACCAGTGATACCGGGACAGGGGGTCCCGGGGCCAACGTCCTGACTTTC	CATSDTGTGGPGANVLTF
.	many	TRBV7-8	TRBJ2-5	TGTGCCAGCAGGAACAGGGAACAAGAGACCCAGTACTTC	CASRNREQETQYF
.	.	TRBV7-2	TRBJ1-2	TGTGCCAGCAGCTTAGTAAACAGGGATTTCGATGGCTACACCTTC	CASSLVNRDFDGYTF
.	.	TRBV6-1	TRBJ2-7	TGTGCCAGCAGTGAAGGGCAGACCGGCGCGTTATACGAGCAGTACTTC	CASSEGQTGALYEQYF
.	medium-sized	TRBV7-9	TRBJ1-3	TGTGCCAGCAGCCCTCGTGACACCATATATTTT	CASSPRDTIYF
.	.	TRBV5-1	TRBJ2-7	TGCGCCAGCAGCCCCGGGACGGCCGAGCAGTACTTC	CASSPGTAEQYF
.	few	TRBV20-1	TRBJ1-1	TGCAGTGCTAGTGGGCGGAGAGCAAACACTGAAGCTTTCTTT	CSASGRRANTEAFF
.	.	TRBV30	TRBJ2-7	TGTGCCTGGACAGCTAAGTACGAGCAGTACTTC	CAWTAKYEQYF
.	medium-sized	TRBV28	TRBJ2-2	TGTGCCAGCAGTTTTGGCCAGAACACCGGGGAGCTGTTTTTT	CASSFGQNTGELFF
.	.	TRBV20-1	TRBJ2-3	TGCAGTGCGGAAAACGCCATCACAGATACGCAGTATTTT	CSAENAITDTQYF
.	few	TRBV12-3/TRBV12-4	TRBJ2-5	TGTGCCAGCAGTCCCACAAGGACTGCTTTGGAGTACTTC	CASSPTRTALEYF
.	medium-sized	TRBV6-2/TRBV6-3	TRBJ1-2	TGTGCCAGCAGTTACGGGGTCTACTATGGCTACACCTTC	CASSYGVYYGYTF
TRBD2	medium-sized	TRBV7-9	TRBJ2-7	TGTGCCAGCAGCTTTGGCGGGAGGGACGAGCAGTACTTC	CASSFGGRDEQYF
.	.	TRBV30	TRBJ1-6	TGTGCCTGGAGGGTGGGATCTGATTCACCCCTCCACTTT	CAWRVGSDSPLHF
.	medium-sized	TRBV10-3	TRBJ2-7	TGTGCCATCGCGAGGGTCTCCTACGAGCAGTACTTC	CAIARVSYEQYF
.	medium-sized	TRBV30	TRBJ1-6	TGTGCCTGGAGTGTAGGGCAGGGGTCTTCACCCCTCCACTTT	CAWSVGQGSSPLHF
TRBD1	.	TRBV5-1	TRBJ2-7	TGCGCCAGCAGCAGCGGACAGGGTACGGGGTGGTACGAGCAGTACTTC	CASSSGQGTGWYEQYF
.	.	TRBV5-1	TRBJ2-1	TGCGCCAGCAGCTTGGGCCCACAGGGCAATGAGCAGTTCTTC	CASSLGPQGNEQFF
TRBD1	medium-sized	TRBV28	TRBJ2-5	TGTGCCAGCAGTCTTGGGGGACAGGGGTCCAGGACCCAGTACTTC	CASSLGGQGSRTQYF
.	few	TRBV6-2/TRBV6-3	TRBJ2-1	TGTGCCAGCAGTTCGACCTCAGGGTACAATGAGCAGTTCTTC	CASSSTSGYNEQFF
.	once	TRBV20-1	TRBJ2-7	TGCAGTGCTAGAGCCTCGACCGATTTCTCCTACGAGCAGTACTTC	CSARASTDFSYEQYF
.	large	TRBV30	TRBJ1-5	TGTGCCTGGAGTGCATCTCCGGGGGGTCAGCCCCAGCATTTT	CAWSASPGGQPQHF
.	medium-sized	TRBV5-1	TRBJ2-7	TGCGCCAGCAGCTTGGTCGGGAGTTCCTACGAGCAGTACTTC	CASSLVGSSYEQYF
.	few	TRBV27	TRBJ2-1	TGTGCCAGCAGTCAAGGGACGGTGAGCTCCTACAATGAGCAGTTCTTC	CASSQGTVSSYNEQFF
TRBD1	few	TRBV24-1	TRBJ2-7	TGTGCCACCAGTGATTGGGACAGCCCCTCCTACGAGCAGTACTTC	CATSDWDSPSYEQYF
TRBD2	.	TRBV20-1	TRBJ2-7	TGCAGTGCTAGAGACCAGACTAGCAGCTACGAGCAGTACTTC	CSARDQTSSYEQYF
.	.	TRBV30	TRBJ2-2	TGTGCCTGGAGTGTCGGAGTGACCGGGGAGCTGTTTTTT	CAWSVGVTGELFF